These 27 T cell receptor beta chains were all obtained from the same sample, sequenced in a study of blood T cell repertoires in COVID-19. Repertoires were generated with immunoSEQ multiplex PCR, while TCRdb's copy carries only in-frame clones and drops some. The sample holds some 230,000 clones; 70% to 90% are singletons and the top ten take approximately 2.1%. Sequencing was performed on peripheral blood. These receptor sequences come from a man aged 25 to 45 who had recovered from COVID-19.

This chain uses TRBV7-9 with TRBJ1-1, with 7 bases aligning to TRBD1. V lost 1 base, J lost 10 bases, and 9 bases stayed unmatched. CDR3 length equals 14 residues. Per the germline V gene, CDR1 is SEHNR and CDR2 is FQNEAQ (reference sequence). The CDR3 nucleotides read TGTGCCAGCAGCTTAGAAGAGGGGGCTGGGGGAGCTTTCTTT. Translation: CASSLEEGAGGAFF.

This clone was seen just once. The J gene is TRBJ2-3, the V gene TRBV7-2; 8 bases map to TRBD1. J was trimmed by 6 bases and V by 4 bases; bases with no gene match: 15. This CDR3 is built from 17 residues. The germline V gene encodes CDR1 SGHTA and CDR2 FQGNSA. The CDR3 nucleotides are TGTGCCAGCAGCTCAAACCGACAGGGGATATCCGACGATACGCAGTATTTT. It specifies CASSSNRQGISDDTQYF.

The chain carries TRBV11-2 and TRBJ1-1; 8 bases align to TRBD1. The CDR3 totals 14 residues. Germline V gene lookup returns CDR1 SGHAT and CDR2 FQNNGV. J gave up 0 bases and V 5 bases, and 2 bases lay outside the gene matches. CDR3 in amino acids: CASSRTGLNTEAFF. CDR3 sequence (DNA): TGTGCCAGCAGCCGGACAGGGTTGAACACTGAAGCTTTCTTT.

This chain joins TRBV5-8 and TRBJ2-7, with 7 bases fitting TRBD1. CDR1 is SGHTS and CDR2 is YDEGEE in the germline V gene. The CDR3 loop spans 15 amino acids. V shed 2 bases, J shed 2 bases, and the junction held 7 bases outside the gene matches. The CDR3 DNA reads as TGTGCCAGCAGCTTAATAGGGACAGCCGCCTACGAGCAGTACTTC. This gives the protein CASSLIGTAAYEQYF.

CDR3 in amino acids: CASSQTEGYNSPLHF. In DNA form, the CDR3 reads TGTGCCAGCAGCCAGACAGAAGGCTATAATTCACCCCTCCACTTT. The chain combines TRBV3-1 (or the pseudogene TRBV3-2) with TRBJ1-6; D may be TRBD1 (5 bases). Germline assignment: CDR1 LGHDT and CDR2 YNNKEL (reference sequence). Trimming shortened V by 3 bases and J by 3 bases, and 9 bases separated the two germline ends. This CDR3 is built from 15 residues.

V is TRBV5-1 and J is TRBJ1-2; tentatively, D is TRBD1 (5 bases). The CDR3 totals 15 residues. V was clipped by 1 base and J by 1 base, with 11 bases between them. CDR1 is SGHRS and CDR2 is YFSETQ in the germline V gene. The CDR3 bases are TGCGCCAGCAGCTTGAGCAGGGCTCTTAACTATGGCTACACCTTC. It codes for CASSLSRALNYGYTF.

J is TRBJ2-5 and V is TRBV10-3; 9 bases are shared with TRBD2. Trimming took 0 bases from V and 4 from J; bases not matched to a gene: 6. This CDR3 has 16 residues. The germline V gene encodes CDR1 ENHRY and CDR2 SYGVKD. CDR3 amino acids: CAISESKRGVSETQYF. The CDR3 DNA is TGTGCCATCAGTGAGTCGAAGCGGGGGGTATCAGAGACCCAGTACTTC.

The count of this clone is one. The CDR3 nucleotides are TGTGCCAGCAGCCCGGATTTCCTCGCGGGTGGCTACACCTTC. This sequence encodes CASSPDFLAGGYTF. The chain recombines TRBV6-4 with TRBJ1-2; D remains ambiguous. Trimming shortened V by 6 bases and J by 7 bases, and 18 bases separated the two germline ends. The germline V gene has CDR1 MRHNA and CDR2 SNTAGT. This CDR3 is built from 14 residues.

The chain has TRBV3-1 (or the pseudogene TRBV3-2) and TRBJ1-4, with 7 bases matching TRBD1. CDR3 length: 15 residues. Germline CDR1 LGHDT, CDR2 YNNKEL (reference sequence). V shed 4 bases and J 4 bases; nucleotides not matched to a gene: 6. The chain's CDR3 is CASSPRTGLNEKLFF. The CDR3, as DNA: TGTGCCAGCAGCCCACGGACAGGCCTTAATGAAAAACTGTTTTTT.

J is TRBJ1-6 and V is TRBV6-5; maybe TRBD1 (5 bases). The CDR3 runs to 15 residues. V was clipped by 0 bases and J by 10 bases, with 13 bases between them. The germline gives CDR1 MNHEY, CDR2 SVGAGI. CDR3 DNA sequence: TGTGCCAGCAGTTACTCGGGGGGGTTACGATCACCCCTCCACTTT. Residues: CASSYSGGLRSPLHF.

The chain couples TRBV27 to TRBJ2-5; 7 bases are shared with TRBD2. Germline-derived CDR1 and CDR2 are MNHEY and SMNVEV (reference sequence). V gave up 8 bases and J gave up 2 bases; unmatched junction bases: 8. CDR3 length: 14 residues. This CDR3 reads CASSGGLRQETQYF. CDR3 DNA sequence: TGTGCCAGCTCGGGGGGACTTAGACAAGAGACCCAGTACTTC.

The chain is built from TRBV10-1 and TRBJ2-7; 7 nucleotides align to TRBD1. Germline assignment: CDR1 WNHNN and CDR2 SYGVQD (reference sequence). Unmatched junction bases numbered 19, after V lost 4 bases and J lost 7 bases. This CDR3 comprises 17 residues. Here the CDR3 reads CASSAGDSTYEWTEQYF. For the CDR3, the DNA is TGCGCCAGCAGTGCAGGGGACAGTACCTACGAGTGGACGGAGCAGTACTTC.

The chain combines TRBV13 with TRBJ2-5, with TRBD1 matching over 10 bases. Germline trimming cut 0 bases from V and 4 bases from J; bases unmatched to any gene: 5. The germline CDR1 and CDR2 sequences are PRHDT and FYEKMQ (reference sequence). The CDR3 sequence is 16 residues long. CDR3 sequence: CASSLGLGQGGETQYF. CDR3 bases: TGTGCCAGCAGCTTAGGCCTCGGACAGGGGGGAGAGACCCAGTACTTC.

V gene TRBV7-2 combines with J gene TRBJ2-3; a weak D match, TRBD2 (6 bases). V was shortened by 6 bases and J by 5 bases, with 18 bases between the two germline ends. The length of the CDR3 is 15 residues. Germline V gene data show CDR1 as SGHTA and CDR2 as FQGNSA. CDR3 residues: CASRAGFSNLDTQYF. CDR3 DNA sequence: TGTGCCAGCAGGGCGGGGTTTTCGAATTTAGATACGCAGTATTTT.

The genes are TRBV30 and TRBJ2-3; TRBD2 might be the D (6 bases). V shed 3 bases and J shed 3 bases, with 7 bases lying between them. The CDR3 has 12 residues. Germline CDR1 GTSNPN, CDR2 SVGIG (reference sequence). In nucleotides, the CDR3 is TGTGCCTGGAGGGGGGGAACAGATACGCAGTATTTT. Translation: CAWRGGTDTQYF.

The V call is TRBV7-2, the J call TRBJ2-1; D call uncertain. CDR3 length: 12 amino acids. Between the trimmed V and J ends, which lost 5 bases and 8 bases, there was a span of 10 bases. The germline CDR1 and CDR2 sequences are SGHTA and FQGNSA. The CDR3, as DNA: TGTGCCAGCAGCCTGGCTGGGCATGAGCAGTTCTTC. This encodes CASSLAGHEQFF. The full variable domain, with the rest looked up from reference TRBV7-2 and TRBJ2-1, is GAGVSQSPSNKVTEKGKDVELRCDPISGHTALYWYRQSLGQGLEFLIYFQGNSAPDKSGLPSDRFSAERTGGSVSTLTIQRTQQEDSAVYLCASSLAGHEQFFGPGTRLTVL.

The chain links TRBV5-6 to TRBJ2-3; 8 bases are shared with TRBD2. The J segment lost 6 bases and the V segment lost 1 base, leaving 13 bases of the junction unmatched. This CDR3 contains 17 residues. Germline assignment: CDR1 SGHDT and CDR2 YYEEEE. DNA for the CDR3: TGTGCCAGCAGCTTGCTCCCCTTAGCGGGGACTGGGGATACGCAGTATTTT. This codes for CASSLLPLAGTGDTQYF.

The J gene is TRBJ1-1, the V gene TRBV7-4; 7 nucleotides align to TRBD1. The CDR3 has 15 amino acids. Germline-derived CDR1 and CDR2 are SGHVT and SQSDAQ. Trimming took 1 base from V and 1 from J; bases not matched to a gene: 3. CDR3 sequence reads: CASSLVGTANTEAFF. DNA of the CDR3: TGTGCCAGCAGCTTAGTGGGGACAGCGAACACTGAAGCTTTCTTT.

The V gene is TRBV11-3, the J gene TRBJ2-3; 7 bases match TRBD2. CDR1 is SGHNT and CDR2 is YENEEA in the germline V gene. Trimming took 4 bases from V and 0 from J; bases not matched to a gene: 4. This CDR3 comprises 15 residues. CDR3 region: CASSSSGDSTDTQYF. In DNA form, the CDR3 reads TGTGCCAGCAGCTCCAGCGGGGATAGCACAGATACGCAGTATTTT.

This sequence joins TRBV7-8 and TRBJ2-3; TRBD1 matches 7 bases. This CDR3 spans 15 amino acids. Per the germline V gene, CDR1 is SGHVS and CDR2 is FQNEAQ. Trimming removed 5 bases from V and 6 bases from J; junction bases left unmatched: 11. The CDR3 protein is CASSPDKGAGDTQYF. For the CDR3, the DNA is TGTGCCAGCAGCCCAGACAAGGGGGCCGGGGATACGCAGTATTTT.

This clone came up a few times. The chain couples TRBV10-1 to TRBJ2-2, with 7 positions matching TRBD2. Germline CDR1 WNHNN, CDR2 SYGVQD (reference sequence). The V and J ends lost 6 bases and 4 bases, in that order; junction bases with no gene match: 2. The CDR3 length is 13 residues. CDR3 DNA: TGCGCCAGCAGGCGCGGGGGCACCGGGGAGCTGTTTTTT. Translation: CASRRGGTGELFF.

This clone has only one observation. V gene TRBV10-3 combines with J gene TRBJ2-1; 12 positions match TRBD2. V was pared by 2 bases and J by 0 bases, with 8 bases of the junction left unmatched. The CDR3 extends over 19 amino acids. CDR1 ENHRY and CDR2 SYGVKD come from the germline V gene. Written as DNA, the CDR3 is TGTGCCATCAGTGAGACCGGGACTAGCGGGTCGAGCTCCTACAATGAGCAGTTCTTC. This sequence encodes CAISETGTSGSSSYNEQFF.

The chain employs TRBV5-8 and TRBJ1-6; TRBD1 aligns across 12 bases. Germline assignment: CDR1 SGHTS and CDR2 YDEGEE. Unmatched junction bases numbered 11, after V lost 4 bases and J lost 18 bases. The CDR3 is 14 residues long. Here the CDR3 DNA reads TGTGCCAGCAGCCAAGGGGACAGGGGGCGCTTGGACCACTTT. This translates into CASSQGDRGRLDHF.

V and J are TRBV21-1 and TRBJ1-1; the D call TRBD1 from the table was never checked on the DNA. TRBV21-1 is noted as a pseudogene. The CDR3 runs 13 residues. CDR3 nucleotides: TGTGCCGCTCCAGGGTGCATGAACACTGAAGCTTTCTTT. Protein product: CAAPGCMNTEAFF.

The chain couples TRBV10-1 to TRBJ2-3, with 11 bases that match TRBD2. After removal of 3 bases from V and 2 bases from J, the junction contained 7 bases not matched to a gene. Germline values: CDR1 WNHNN, CDR2 SYGVQD (reference sequence). The CDR3 sequence is 17 residues long. The CDR3 here is CASSEGLAGGNTDTQYF. The CDR3 nucleotides read TGCGCCAGCAGTGAAGGGCTAGCGGGGGGAAACACAGATACGCAGTATTTT.

V gene TRBV10-3 combines with J gene TRBJ1-4; possibly TRBD1 for D (5 bases). V was pared by 5 bases and J by 4 bases, with 14 bases between. Germline CDR1 ENHRY, CDR2 SYGVKD. The CDR3 is made up of 15 amino acids. CDR3 protein: CAISRQGTINEKLFF. CDR3 in DNA: TGTGCCATCAGTCGGCAGGGAACAATTAATGAAAAACTGTTTTTT.

V is TRBV7-2 and J is TRBJ2-7, with a tentative D call TRBD1 (6 bases). With 0 bases removed from V and 1 base from J, the gap between germline ends came to 10 bases. Looked up from germline, CDR1 is SGHTA and CDR2 is FQGNSA. This CDR3 comprises 15 residues. CDR3 loop: CASSLATGTSYEQYF. CDR3 sequence (DNA): TGTGCCAGCAGCTTAGCAACAGGGACATCCTACGAGCAGTACTTC.